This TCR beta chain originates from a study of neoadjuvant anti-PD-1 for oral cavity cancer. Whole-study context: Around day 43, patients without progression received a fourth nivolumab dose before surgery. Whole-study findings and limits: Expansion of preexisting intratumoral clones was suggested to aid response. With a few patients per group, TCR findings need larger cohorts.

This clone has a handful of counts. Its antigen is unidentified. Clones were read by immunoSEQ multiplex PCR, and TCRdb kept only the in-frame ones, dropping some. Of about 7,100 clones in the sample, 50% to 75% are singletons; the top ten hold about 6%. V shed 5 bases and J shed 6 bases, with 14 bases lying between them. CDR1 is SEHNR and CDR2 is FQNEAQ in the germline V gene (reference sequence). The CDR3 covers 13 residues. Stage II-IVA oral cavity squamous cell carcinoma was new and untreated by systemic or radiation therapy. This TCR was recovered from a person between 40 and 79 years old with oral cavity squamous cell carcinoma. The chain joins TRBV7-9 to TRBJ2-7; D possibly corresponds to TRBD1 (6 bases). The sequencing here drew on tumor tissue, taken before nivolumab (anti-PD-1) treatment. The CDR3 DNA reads TGTGCCAGCAGCGGTACAACAGGGCGCGAGCAGTACTTC. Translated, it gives CASSGTTGREQYF. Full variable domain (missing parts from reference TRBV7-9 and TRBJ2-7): DTGVSQNPRHKITKRGQNVTFRCDPISEHNRLYWYRQTLGQGPEFLTYFQNEAQLEKSRLLSDRFSAERPKGSFSTLEIQRTEQGDSAMYLCASSGTTGREQYFGPGTRLTVT.